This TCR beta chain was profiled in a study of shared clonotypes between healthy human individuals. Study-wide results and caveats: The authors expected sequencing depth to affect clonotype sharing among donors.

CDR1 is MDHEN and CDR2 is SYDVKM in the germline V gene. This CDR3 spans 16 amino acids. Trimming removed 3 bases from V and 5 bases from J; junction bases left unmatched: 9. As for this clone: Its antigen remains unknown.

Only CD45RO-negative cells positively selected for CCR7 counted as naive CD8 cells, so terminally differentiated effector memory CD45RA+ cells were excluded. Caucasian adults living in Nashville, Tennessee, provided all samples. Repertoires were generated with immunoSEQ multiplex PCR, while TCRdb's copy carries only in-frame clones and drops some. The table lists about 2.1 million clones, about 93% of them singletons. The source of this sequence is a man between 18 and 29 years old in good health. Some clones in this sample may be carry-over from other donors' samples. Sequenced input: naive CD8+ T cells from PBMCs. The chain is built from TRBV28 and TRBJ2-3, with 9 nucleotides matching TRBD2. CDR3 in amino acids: CASSFGASGTRDTQYF. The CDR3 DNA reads TGTGCCAGCAGTTTTGGGGCTAGCGGGACGCGAGATACGCAGTATTTT.